This T cell receptor (beta chain) is from a study of cytomegalovirus exposure and HLA in healthy donors. Overall study findings and caveats: Some TCR beta chains (more than 150 of them) were listed as cytomegalovirus-associated. When a later analysis compared HLA-associated TCR beta chains with equally common others, the HLA-associated chains turned out to be more clonally expanded and to have lower generation probabilities. Most CMV-associated TCR beta chains were later found to appear HLA-restricted.

Germline trimming cut 3 bases from V and 5 bases from J; bases unmatched to any gene: 5. Germline V gene lookup returns CDR1 SGDLS and CDR2 YYNGEE. This CDR3 comprises 16 residues. Amplification used 60 Vbeta primers and 13 Jbeta primers. Here immunoSEQ multiplex PCR was the method, and the copy in TCRdb shows in-frame clones only, minus some. The sample lists 150,000 to 200,000 clones, roughly four fifths occurring once. In regard to this clone: Its antigen is undetermined.

This clonotype originated in a woman younger than 45 in good health and CMV-seropositive. Sequencing used PBMCs. The chain employs TRBV9 and TRBJ2-1; 13 bases are a match to TRBD2. For the CDR3, the DNA is TGTGCCAGCAGCGCAGGACTAGCGGGAGCCGACAATGAGCAGTTCTTC. Translation gives CASSAGLAGADNEQFF.